The 20 T cell receptor beta chains in this list originate from one sample, sequenced in a study of cytomegalovirus exposure and HLA in healthy donors. Use of 60 Vbeta and 13 Jbeta primers characterized the PCR. Some clones are missing from TCRdb's copy, which holds only in-frame ones; the method was immunoSEQ multiplex PCR. Among around 94,000 clones listed, roughly 83% were seen once. Input material: PBMCs. The receptor source for this set is a man aged 18 to 35 in good health and CMV-seronegative.

The chain employs TRBV5-6 and TRBJ2-2, with D maybe TRBD2 (6 bases). Germline CDR1 reads SGHDT; CDR2 reads YYEEEE. V gave up 4 bases and J gave up 7 bases, with 20 bases separating them. The CDR3 is made up of 16 amino acids. In DNA, the CDR3 is TGTGCCAGCAGCGGGACGCGGGATTCAGCTTACGGGGAGCTGTTTTTT. Its translation: CASSGTRDSAYGELFF. The full variable domain, in which reference TRBV5-6 and TRBJ2-2 provide the parts outside the CDR3, is DAGVTQSPTHLIKTRGQQVTLRCSPKSGHDTVSWYQQALGQGPQFIFQYYEEEERQRGNFPDRFSGHQFPNYSSELNVNALLLGDSALYLCASSGTRDSAYGELFFGEGSRLTVL.

The V call is TRBV27, the J call TRBJ2-7; unclear D gene. This CDR3 is 14 amino acids long. The germline CDR1 and CDR2 sequences are MNHEY and SMNVEV (reference sequence). V was cut by 2 bases and J by 1 base, with 9 bases left in between. CDR3 protein: CASSLISRSYEQYF. The CDR3 nucleotides read TGTGCCAGCAGTTTAATTAGCAGATCCTACGAGCAGTACTTC.

This clone was picked up a small number of times. The chain uses TRBV6-1 and TRBJ1-2; the match to TRBD1 covers 8 bases. V lost 5 bases, J lost 4 bases, and 3 bases stayed unmatched. CDR1 is MNHNS and CDR2 is SASEGT in the germline V gene. This CDR3 has 13 residues. The CDR3 here is CASSQDRVYGYTF. Written as DNA, the CDR3 is TGTGCCAGCAGTCAGGACAGGGTCTATGGCTACACCTTC.

The V call is TRBV9, the J call TRBJ1-6, with TRBD1 as a possible D gene (6 bases). Trimming took off 3 bases at V and 8 bases at J, with 12 bases between the two ends. The CDR3 contains 14 residues. Germline V lookup: CDR1 SGDLS, CDR2 YYNGEE. This CDR3 reads CASSATGLDSPLHF. DNA of the CDR3: TGTGCCAGCAGCGCTACAGGGTTGGATTCACCCCTCCACTTT.

The chain links TRBV5-1 to TRBJ1-1; weak D call: TRBD1 (6 bases). This CDR3 contains 15 residues. V gave up 4 bases and J gave up 1 base, with 14 bases separating them. Germline V gene sequence: CDR1 SGHRS, CDR2 YFSETQ. The CDR3 here is CASSPGGGQNTEAFF. The CDR3, as DNA: TGCGCCAGCAGCCCGGGGGGGGGACAGAACACTGAAGCTTTCTTT.

This clone was recorded only once. The V call is TRBV5-6, the J call TRBJ2-1, with 10 bases lining up with TRBD2. CDR3 length equals 16 residues. Trimming removed 4 bases from V and 0 bases from J; junction bases left unmatched: 4. Germline V gives CDR1 SGHDT, CDR2 YYEEEE. The CDR3 region is CASSGGLADSYNEQFF. The DNA for the CDR3 is TGTGCCAGCAGCGGCGGACTAGCGGACTCCTACAATGAGCAGTTCTTC.

This clone was observed a single time. This chain joins TRBV7-8 and TRBJ1-2, with D perhaps matching TRBD1 (5 bases). Germline V gene sequence: CDR1 SGHVS, CDR2 FQNEAQ. The CDR3 contains 13 residues. V lost 6 bases and J 5 bases, leaving 13 bases between the germline ends. As DNA, the CDR3 is TGTGCCAGCAGTAAAGACAGATCTTATGGCTACACCTTC. This translates into CASSKDRSYGYTF.

J is TRBJ2-7 and V is TRBV6-5, with TRBD1 matching over 11 bases. The V and J ends lost 2 bases and 3 bases, in that order; junction bases with no gene match: 0. This CDR3 is 14 amino acids long. Per germline, CDR1 MNHEY and CDR2 SVGAGI. The CDR3 spells CASSYGTGGYEQYF. The CDR3, as DNA: TGTGCCAGCAGTTACGGGACAGGGGGCTACGAGCAGTACTTC.

The J gene is TRBJ1-4, the V gene TRBV4-3, with D hard to call. V was trimmed by 0 bases and J by 5 bases, leaving 10 bases between them. The CDR3 contains 15 residues. Germline-derived CDR1 and CDR2 are LGHNA and YSLEER. This CDR3 reads CASSQDLGQNEKLFF. CDR3 DNA sequence: TGCGCCAGCAGCCAAGATCTAGGCCAAAATGAAAAACTGTTTTTT.

This chain joins TRBV4-1 and TRBJ2-7; 8 bases align to TRBD1. J was trimmed by 2 bases and V by 2 bases; bases with no gene match: 2. This CDR3 is built from 14 residues. Germline-derived CDR1 and CDR2 are MGHRA and YSYEKL. In DNA, the CDR3 is TGCGCCAGCAGCCAACAGGGGGCACCCTACGAGCAGTACTTC. As protein: CASSQQGAPYEQYF.

About this clone itself: This CDR3 is also generated by other DNA sequences in the sample. The chain joins TRBV25-1 to TRBJ1-4, with TRBD1 as a possible D gene (5 bases). Germline V gene lookup returns CDR1 MGHDK and CDR2 SYGVNS. The CDR3 spans 14 residues. Between the trimmed V and J ends, which lost 8 bases and 7 bases, there was a span of 17 bases. The CDR3 DNA sequence: TGTGCCAGCTCTAGGCAGGGCACAGGTGAAAAACTGTTTTTT. Translating it yields CASSRQGTGEKLFF.

V and J are TRBV11-2 and TRBJ2-1; 8 nucleotides agree with TRBD2. The CDR3 runs to 14 residues. The ends lost 4 bases at V and 10 bases at J; junction bases unmatched: 9. Germline V gene lookup returns CDR1 SGHAT and CDR2 FQNNGV. CDR3 nucleotides: TGTGCCAGCAGCTCCGGGACTAGGTTAAGGGAGCAGTTCTTC. Translation: CASSSGTRLREQFF. Supplemented by reference TRBV11-2 and TRBJ2-1, the full variable domain reads EAGVAQSPRYKIIEKRQSVAFWCNPISGHATLYWYQQILGQGPKLLIQFQNNGVVDDSQLPKDRFSAERLKGVDSTLKIQPAKLEDSAVYLCASSSGTRLREQFFGPGTRLTVL.

The rearrangement links TRBV6-5 to TRBJ1-1, with 8 bases fitting TRBD1. Trimming at V came to 6 bases and at J to 4 bases, leaving 4 bases not matched to a gene. The CDR3 runs to 13 residues. Looked up from germline, CDR1 is MNHEY and CDR2 is SVGAGI. The CDR3 DNA sequence: TGTGCCAGCAGACAGACAGGGGCCACTGAAGCTTTCTTT. Translated, it gives CASRQTGATEAFF.

This chain uses TRBV2 with TRBJ2-5; TRBD2 matches 16 bases. V shed 7 bases, J shed 4 bases, and the junction held 15 bases outside the gene matches. CDR3 length equals 19 residues. Germline CDR1 SNHLY, CDR2 FYNNEI. CDR3 loop: CASTATGTSGRANRETQYF. The CDR3 DNA is TGTGCCAGCACCGCGACCGGGACTAGCGGGAGGGCCAATAGAGAGACCCAGTACTTC.

The chain combines TRBV30 with TRBJ2-1, with TRBD2 matching 9 bases. Germline trimming cut 4 bases from V and 5 bases from J; bases unmatched to any gene: 9. Germline CDR1 GTSNPN, CDR2 SVGIG (reference sequence). The CDR3 has 15 amino acids. DNA for the CDR3: TGTGCCTGGAATGCATGGACTAGCGAGAACAATGAGCAGTTCTTC. This gives the protein CAWNAWTSENNEQFF. Full variable domain (rest looked up from reference TRBV30 and TRBJ2-1): SQTIHQWPATLVQPVGSPLSLECTVEGTSNPNLYWYRQAAGRGLQLLFYSVGIGQISSEVPQNLSASRPQDRQFILSSKKLLLSDSGFYLCAWNAWTSENNEQFFGPGTRLTVL.

The CDR3 region is CASTETGMNTEAFF. CDR3 nucleotides: TGTGCCAGCACCGAGACAGGAATGAACACTGAAGCTTTCTTT. The chain uses TRBV6-6 and TRBJ1-1, with D tentatively TRBD1 (6 bases). Germline loops: CDR1 MNHNY, CDR2 SVGAGI (reference sequence). Trimming took 7 bases from V and 0 from J, leaving 12 bases between them. The CDR3 is made up of 14 amino acids.

The chain uses TRBV29-1 and TRBJ2-5; 9 nucleotides agree with TRBD1. The CDR3 has 16 residues. CDR1 and CDR2 (germline): SQVTM, ANQGSEA. V was pared by 7 bases and J by 4 bases, with 16 bases of the junction left unmatched. The CDR3 region is CSGGKTGQGFGETQYF. The CDR3, as DNA: TGCAGCGGGGGTAAAACGGGACAGGGATTCGGAGAGACCCAGTACTTC. Full variable domain (missing parts from reference TRBV29-1 and TRBJ2-5): SAVISQKPSRDICQRGTSLTIQCQVDSQVTMMFWYRQQPGQSLTLIATANQGSEATYESGFVIDKFPISRPNLTFSTLTVSNMSPEDSSIYLCSGGKTGQGFGETQYFGPGTRLLVL.

The V gene is TRBV6-5, the J gene TRBJ2-5; D is unclear. CDR3 length equals 13 residues. V lost 6 bases and J 3 bases, leaving 11 bases between the germline ends. Germline V lookup: CDR1 MNHEY, CDR2 SVGAGI. CDR3 amino acids: CASSLSGEETQYF. CDR3 DNA: TGTGCCAGCAGCCTTTCAGGTGAAGAGACCCAGTACTTC.

The chain joins TRBV5-4 to TRBJ2-1; weak D call: TRBD2 (6 bases). Germline-derived CDR1 and CDR2 are SGHNT and YYREEE (reference sequence). The CDR3 runs to 12 residues. V lost 4 bases and J lost 14, with 16 bases in between. CDR3 nucleotides: TGTGCCAGCAGCCCCGCGGCGGGACTGGAGTTCTTC. Amino acids: CASSPAAGLEFF.

This clone was counted once. V is TRBV7-9 and J is TRBJ2-3; the match to TRBD2 covers 7 bases. V was clipped by 10 bases and J by 4 bases; unmatched bases: 11. CDR3 length: 14 amino acids. In germline, CDR1 is SEHNR, CDR2 FQNEAQ (reference sequence). Written as DNA, the CDR3 is TGTGCCACCCCGAAGCGGGGTACCGCAGATACGCAGTATTTT. Amino acids: CATPKRGTADTQYF.